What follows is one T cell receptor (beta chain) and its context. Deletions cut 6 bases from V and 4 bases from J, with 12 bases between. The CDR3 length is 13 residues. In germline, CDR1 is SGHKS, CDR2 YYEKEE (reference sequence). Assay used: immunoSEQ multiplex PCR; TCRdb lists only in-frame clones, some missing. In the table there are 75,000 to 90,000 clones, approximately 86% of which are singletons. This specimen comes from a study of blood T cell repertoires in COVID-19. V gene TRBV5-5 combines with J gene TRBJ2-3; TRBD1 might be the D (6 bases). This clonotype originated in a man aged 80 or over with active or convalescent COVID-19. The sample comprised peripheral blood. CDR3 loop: CASNSQGPDTQYF. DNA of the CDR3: TGTGCCAGCAACTCGCAGGGGCCAGATACGCAGTATTTT. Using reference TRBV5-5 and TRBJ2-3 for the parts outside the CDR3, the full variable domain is DAGVTQSPTHLIKTRGQQVTLRCSPISGHKSVSWYQQVLGQGPQFIFQYYEKEERGRGNFPDRFSARQFPNYSSELNVNALLLGDSALYLCASNSQGPDTQYFGPGTRLTVL.